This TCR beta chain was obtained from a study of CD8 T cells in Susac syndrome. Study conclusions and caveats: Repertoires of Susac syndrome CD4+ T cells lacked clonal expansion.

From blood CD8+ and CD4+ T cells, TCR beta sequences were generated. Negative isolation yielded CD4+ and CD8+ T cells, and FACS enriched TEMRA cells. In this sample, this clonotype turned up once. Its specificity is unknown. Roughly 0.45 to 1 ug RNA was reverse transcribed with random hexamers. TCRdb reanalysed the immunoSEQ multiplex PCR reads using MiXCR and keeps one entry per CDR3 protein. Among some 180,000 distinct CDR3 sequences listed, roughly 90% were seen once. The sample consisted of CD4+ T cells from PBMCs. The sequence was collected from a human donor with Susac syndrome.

Here the CDR3 DNA reads TGTGCCAGCAGAACCACCACAGATACGCAGTATTTT. Translating gives CASRTTTDTQYF. This sequence joins TRBV2 and TRBJ2-3; D unclear. CDR1 is SNHLY and CDR2 is FYNNEI in the germline V gene. The CDR3 is 12 amino acids. V lost 6 bases and J 2 bases, leaving 6 bases between the germline ends.